This T cell receptor (beta chain) was obtained from a study of control samples from healthy donors and cancer patients. Libraries were prepared by immunoSEQ multiplex PCR; TCRdb keeps only in-frame clonotypes and omits some of them. The sample includes approximately 210,000 clones, about nine tenths seen only once; the top ten take about 1.7%. This clone has a single count. CDR3 length equals 14 residues. CDR1 is SGHRS and CDR2 is YFSETQ in the germline V gene. The germline V and J ends were trimmed by 4 bases and 2 bases, with 11 bases remaining between them. This receptor was identified in a man aged 25 to 40 in good health. Sequences were obtained from blood. The chain has TRBV5-1 and TRBJ2-3; D uncertain. The CDR3 is CASSINSVTDTQYF. CDR3 nucleotides: TGCGCCAGCAGCATAAACAGTGTCACAGATACGCAGTATTTT.